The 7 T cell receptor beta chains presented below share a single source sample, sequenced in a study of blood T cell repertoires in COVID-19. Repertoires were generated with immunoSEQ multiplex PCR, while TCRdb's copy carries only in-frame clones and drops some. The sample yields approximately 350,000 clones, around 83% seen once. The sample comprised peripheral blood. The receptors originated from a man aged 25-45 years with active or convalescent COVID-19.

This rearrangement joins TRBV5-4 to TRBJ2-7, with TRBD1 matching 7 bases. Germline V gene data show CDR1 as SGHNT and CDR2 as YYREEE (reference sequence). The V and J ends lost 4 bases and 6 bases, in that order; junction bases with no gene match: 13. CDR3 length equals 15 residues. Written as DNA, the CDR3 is TGTGCCAGCAGCCTTGGGACAGCCCCTTTGGCCGAGCAGTACTTC. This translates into CASSLGTAPLAEQYF.

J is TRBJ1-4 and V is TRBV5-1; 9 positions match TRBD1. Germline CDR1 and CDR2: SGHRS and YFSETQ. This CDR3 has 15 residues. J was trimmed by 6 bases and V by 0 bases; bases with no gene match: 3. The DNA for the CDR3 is TGCGCCAGCAGCTTGGAAGGACAGGGGTATGAAAAACTGTTTTTT. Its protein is CASSLEGQGYEKLFF.

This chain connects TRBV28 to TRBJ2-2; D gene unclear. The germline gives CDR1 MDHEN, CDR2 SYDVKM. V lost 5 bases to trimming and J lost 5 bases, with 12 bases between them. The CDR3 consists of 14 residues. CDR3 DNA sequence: TGTGCCAGCAGTCAAGCATTATTTACCGGGGAGCTGTTTTTT. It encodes CASSQALFTGELFF.

Here the CDR3 reads CASSGGTSGKYEQYF. The CDR3 coding sequence is TGTGCCAGCAGTGGGGGGACTAGCGGGAAATACGAGCAGTACTTC. The chain couples TRBV27 to TRBJ2-7, with 13 bases identical to TRBD2. V trimming: 5 bases; J trimming: 4 bases; junction bases outside the gene matches: 5. CDR1 is MNHEY and CDR2 is SMNVEV in the germline V gene (reference sequence). The CDR3 has 15 residues.

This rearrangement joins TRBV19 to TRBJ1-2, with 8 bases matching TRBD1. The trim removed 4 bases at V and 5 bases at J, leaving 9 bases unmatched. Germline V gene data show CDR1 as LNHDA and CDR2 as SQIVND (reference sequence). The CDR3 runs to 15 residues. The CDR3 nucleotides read TGTGCCAGTAGTACAAACCAGGGGGCCCAGTATGGCTACACCTTC. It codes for CASSTNQGAQYGYTF.

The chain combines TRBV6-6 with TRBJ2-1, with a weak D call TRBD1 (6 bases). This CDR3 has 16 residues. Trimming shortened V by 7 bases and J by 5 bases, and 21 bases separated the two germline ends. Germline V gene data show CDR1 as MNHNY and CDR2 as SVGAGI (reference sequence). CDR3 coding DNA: TGTGCCAGCAACCCAAAGCGGCAGGGGTCTCACAATGAGCAGTTCTTC. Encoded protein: CASNPKRQGSHNEQFF.

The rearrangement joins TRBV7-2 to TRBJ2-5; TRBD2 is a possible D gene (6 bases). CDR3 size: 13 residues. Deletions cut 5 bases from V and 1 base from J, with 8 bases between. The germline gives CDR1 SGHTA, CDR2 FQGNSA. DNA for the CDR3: TGTGCCAGCAGCGCGGGAACCCAAGAGACCCAGTACTTC. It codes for CASSAGTQETQYF.